The clone carrying this T cell receptor beta chain was seen ten or more times. This sample is part of a study of blood T cells in healthy people across ages. The use of a sample-barcoded 5' primer and a J-beta primer mix characterized a second PCR of roughly 6 to 11 cycles. Via MiXCR, TCRdb re-called the 5' RACE reads, giving one row per CDR3 protein. The sample yields 1.5 million to 2 million distinct CDR3 sequences, around 35% seen once. Between the trimmed V and J ends, which lost 6 bases and 2 bases, there was a span of 11 bases. Germline loops: CDR1 MNHEY, CDR2 SVGEGT. The CDR3 extends over 13 amino acids.

The specimen sequenced was blood. The chain combines TRBV6-2 or TRBV6-3 with TRBJ2-7; D gene unclear. The receptor was derived from a woman younger than 45 in good health. In nucleotides, the CDR3 is TGTGCCAGCAGGGAAAGGGCGGCCTACGAGCAGTACTTC. Translated: CASRERAAYEQYF.